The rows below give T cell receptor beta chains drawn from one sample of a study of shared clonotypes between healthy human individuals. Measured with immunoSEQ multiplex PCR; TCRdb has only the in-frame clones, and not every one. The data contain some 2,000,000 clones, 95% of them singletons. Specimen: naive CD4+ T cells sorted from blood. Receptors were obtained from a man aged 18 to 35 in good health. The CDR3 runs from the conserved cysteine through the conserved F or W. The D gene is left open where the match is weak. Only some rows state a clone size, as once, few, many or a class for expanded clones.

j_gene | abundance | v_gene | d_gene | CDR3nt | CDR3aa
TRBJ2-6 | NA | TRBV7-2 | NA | TGTGCCAGCAGCTTTGGTCCCCGGGCTGGGGCCAACGTCCTGACTTTC | CASSFGPRAGANVLTF
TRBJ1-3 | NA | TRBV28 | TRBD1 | TGTGCCAGCAGTTTGGGACAGACATCCTCTGGAAACACCATATATTTT | CASSLGQTSSGNTIYF
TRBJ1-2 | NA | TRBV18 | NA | TGTGCCAGCTTACCGGATGGCGGGGGGGCCTATGGCTACACCTTC | CASLPDGGGAYGYTF
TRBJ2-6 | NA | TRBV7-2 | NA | TGTGCCAGCAGCTTAGCATCTGGACGGAGCTCTGGGGCCAACGTCCTGACTTTC | CASSLASGRSSGANVLTF
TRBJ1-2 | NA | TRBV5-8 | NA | TGTGCCAGCAGCTTGGTCCGGGGCCTATATGGCTACACCTTC | CASSLVRGLYGYTF
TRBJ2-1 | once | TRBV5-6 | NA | NA | CASSFGSGLAYNEQFF
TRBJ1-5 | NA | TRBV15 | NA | TGTGCCACCAGCAGAGAACAGGGAAGCCAGCCCCAGCATTTT | CATSREQGSQPQHF
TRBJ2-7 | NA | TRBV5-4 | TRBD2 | TGTGCCAGCAGCTTGGGGGCAAGTAGGACTAGCGGGGAGCAGTACTTC | CASSLGASRTSGEQYF
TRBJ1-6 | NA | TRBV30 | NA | TGTGCCTGGAGTCCAGGGATCCATAATTCACCCCTCCACTTT | CAWSPGIHNSPLHF
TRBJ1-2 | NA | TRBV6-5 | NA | TGTGCCAGCAGTTACTCGGACAGAAGCTATGGCTACACCTTC | CASSYSDRSYGYTF
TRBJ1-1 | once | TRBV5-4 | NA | TGTGCCAGCAGCTTGAGGTCGGGGCGCGGGGACACTGAAGCTTTCTTT | CASSLRSGRGDTEAFF
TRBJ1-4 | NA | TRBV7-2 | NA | TGTGCCAGCAGCTCACGCTCGGACAGATATGAAAAACTGTTTTTT | CASSSRSDRYEKLFF
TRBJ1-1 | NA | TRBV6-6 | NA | TGTGCCAGCAGAACCCCCGACACGAACGCTGAAGCTTTCTTT | CASRTPDTNAEAFF
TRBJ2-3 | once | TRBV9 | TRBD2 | TGTGCCAGCAGCGTAGAACTATATAGCGGGAGGACCACAGATACGCAGTATTTT | CASSVELYSGRTTDTQYF
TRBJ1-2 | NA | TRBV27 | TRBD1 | TGTGCCAGCAGCAGGGACAGGCACTATTCGGGTGGCTACACCTTC | CASSRDRHYSGGYTF
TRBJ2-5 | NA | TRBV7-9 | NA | TGTGCCAGCAGCTTACCACGGGGATACCCGAGGAAAGAGACCCAGTACTTC | CASSLPRGYPRKETQYF
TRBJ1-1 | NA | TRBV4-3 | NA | TGCGCCAGCAGCCAAGGGTTGGCAGGAGACACTGAAGCTTTCTTT | CASSQGLAGDTEAFF
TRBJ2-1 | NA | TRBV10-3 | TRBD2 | TGTGCCATTAACAGCGGGAGGGAGGATGAGCAGTTCTTC | CAINSGREDEQFF
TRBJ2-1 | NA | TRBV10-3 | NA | TGTGCCATCTCGCGAGGCACAGGAGAAAGGTTAAATGAGCAGTTCTTC | CAISRGTGERLNEQFF